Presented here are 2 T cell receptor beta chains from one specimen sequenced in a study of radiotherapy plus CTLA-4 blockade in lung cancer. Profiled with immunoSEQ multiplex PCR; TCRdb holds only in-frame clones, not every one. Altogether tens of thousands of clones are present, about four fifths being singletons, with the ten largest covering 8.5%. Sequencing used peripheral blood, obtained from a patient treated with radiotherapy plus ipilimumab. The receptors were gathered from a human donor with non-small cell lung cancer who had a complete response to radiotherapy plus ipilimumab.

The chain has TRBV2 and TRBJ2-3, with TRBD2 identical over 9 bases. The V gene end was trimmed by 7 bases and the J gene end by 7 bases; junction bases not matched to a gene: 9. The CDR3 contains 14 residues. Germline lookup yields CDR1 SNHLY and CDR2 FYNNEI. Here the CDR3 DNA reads TGTGCCAGCATGAAGGGACTAGCTCTAAATACGCAGTATTTT. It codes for CASMKGLALNTQYF.

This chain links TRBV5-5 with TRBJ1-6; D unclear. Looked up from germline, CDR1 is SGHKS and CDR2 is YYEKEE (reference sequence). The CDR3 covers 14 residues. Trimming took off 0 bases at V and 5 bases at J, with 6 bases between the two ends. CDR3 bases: TGTGCCAGCAGCTTGGGCCCGGATAATTCACCCCTCCACTTT. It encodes CASSLGPDNSPLHF.